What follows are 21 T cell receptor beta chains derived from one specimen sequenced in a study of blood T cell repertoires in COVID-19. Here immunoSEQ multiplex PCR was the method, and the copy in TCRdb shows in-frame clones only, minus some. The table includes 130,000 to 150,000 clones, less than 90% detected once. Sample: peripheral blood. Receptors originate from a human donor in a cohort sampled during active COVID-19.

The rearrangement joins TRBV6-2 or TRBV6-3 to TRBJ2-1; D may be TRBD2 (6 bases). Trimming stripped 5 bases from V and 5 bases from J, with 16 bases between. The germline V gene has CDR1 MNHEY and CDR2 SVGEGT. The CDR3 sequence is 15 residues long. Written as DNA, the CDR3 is TGTGCCAGCAGTCGGGACTTTTGGGCCAACAATGAGCAGTTCTTC. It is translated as CASSRDFWANNEQFF.

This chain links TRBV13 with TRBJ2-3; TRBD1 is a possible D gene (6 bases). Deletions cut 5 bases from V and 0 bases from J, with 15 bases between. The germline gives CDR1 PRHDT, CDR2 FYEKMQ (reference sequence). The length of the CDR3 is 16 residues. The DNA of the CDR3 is TGTGCCAGCAGCCAAGAACGGGACATTAGCACAGATACGCAGTATTTT. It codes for CASSQERDISTDTQYF.

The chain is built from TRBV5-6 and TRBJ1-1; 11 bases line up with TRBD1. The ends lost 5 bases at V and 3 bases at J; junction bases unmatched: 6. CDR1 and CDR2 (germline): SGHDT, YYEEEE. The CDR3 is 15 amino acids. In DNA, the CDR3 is TGTGCCAGCAGAAAGGACAGGGGGCTGGACACTGAAGCTTTCTTT. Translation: CASRKDRGLDTEAFF.

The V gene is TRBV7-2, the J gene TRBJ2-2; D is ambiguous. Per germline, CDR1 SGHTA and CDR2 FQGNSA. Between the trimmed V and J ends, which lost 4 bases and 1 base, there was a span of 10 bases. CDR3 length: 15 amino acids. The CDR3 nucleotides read TGTGCCAGCAGCTCCCCTGGCGGGAACACCGGGGAGCTGTTTTTT. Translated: CASSSPGGNTGELFF.

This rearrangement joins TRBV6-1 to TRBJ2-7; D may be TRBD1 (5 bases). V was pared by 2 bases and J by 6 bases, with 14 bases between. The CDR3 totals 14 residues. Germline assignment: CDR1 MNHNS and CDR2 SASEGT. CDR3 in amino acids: CASSEYLAGREQYF. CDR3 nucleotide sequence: TGTGCCAGCAGTGAATATTTAGCAGGGCGCGAGCAGTACTTC.

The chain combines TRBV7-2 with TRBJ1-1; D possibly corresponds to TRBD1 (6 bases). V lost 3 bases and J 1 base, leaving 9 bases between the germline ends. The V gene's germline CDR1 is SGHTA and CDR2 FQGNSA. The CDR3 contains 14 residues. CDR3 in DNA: TGTGCCAGCAGCTTCCGCAGGGGGAACACTGAAGCTTTCTTT. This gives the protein CASSFRRGNTEAFF.

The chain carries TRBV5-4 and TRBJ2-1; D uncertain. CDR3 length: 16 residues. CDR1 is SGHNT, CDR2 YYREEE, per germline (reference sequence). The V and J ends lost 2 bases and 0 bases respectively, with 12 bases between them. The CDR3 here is CASSFVTSSSYNEQFF. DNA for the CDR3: TGTGCCAGCAGCTTCGTGACTTCCAGCTCCTACAATGAGCAGTTCTTC.

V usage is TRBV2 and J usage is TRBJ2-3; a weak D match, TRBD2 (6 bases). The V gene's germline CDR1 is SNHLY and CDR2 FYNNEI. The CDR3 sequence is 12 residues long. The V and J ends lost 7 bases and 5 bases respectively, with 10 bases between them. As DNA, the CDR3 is TGTGCCAGCACTGGGCGGGGAGATACGCAGTATTTT. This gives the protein CASTGRGDTQYF.

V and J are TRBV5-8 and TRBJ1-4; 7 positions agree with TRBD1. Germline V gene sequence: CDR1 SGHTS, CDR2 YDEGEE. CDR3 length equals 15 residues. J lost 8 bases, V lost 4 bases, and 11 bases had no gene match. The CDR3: CASSPRGQEGEKLFF. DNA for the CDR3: TGTGCCAGCAGCCCGAGGGGGCAGGAAGGGGAAAAACTGTTTTTT. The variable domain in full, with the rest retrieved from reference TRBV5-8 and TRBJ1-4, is EAGVTQSPTHLIKTRGQQATLRCSPISGHTSVYWYQQALGLGLQFLLWYDEGEERNRGNFPPRFSGRQFPNYSSELNVNALELEDSALYLCASSPRGQEGEKLFFGSGTQLSVL.

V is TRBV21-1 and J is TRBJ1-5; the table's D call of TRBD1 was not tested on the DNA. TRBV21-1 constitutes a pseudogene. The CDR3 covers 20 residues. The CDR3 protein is CASSPPERDRARRSNQPQHF. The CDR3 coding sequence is TGTGCCAGCAGCCCCCCTGAGAGAGACAGGGCAAGGAGGAGCAATCAGCCCCAGCATTTT.

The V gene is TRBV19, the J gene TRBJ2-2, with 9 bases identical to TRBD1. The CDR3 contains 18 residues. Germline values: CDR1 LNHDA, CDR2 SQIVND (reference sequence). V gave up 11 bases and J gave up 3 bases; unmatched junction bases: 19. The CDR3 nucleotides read TGTGCCTCCAGAGTGGATAGTGGACAGGGGAGAGACACCGGGGAGCTGTTTTTT. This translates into CASRVDSGQGRDTGELFF.

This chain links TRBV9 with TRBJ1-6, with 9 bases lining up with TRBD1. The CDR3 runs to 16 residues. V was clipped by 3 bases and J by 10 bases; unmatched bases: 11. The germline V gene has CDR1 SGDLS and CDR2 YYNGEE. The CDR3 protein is CASSDNPGQGTSPLHF. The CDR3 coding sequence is TGTGCCAGCAGCGACAACCCAGGACAGGGGACCTCACCCCTCCACTTT.

CDR3 amino acids: CASSLSGTGNTIYF. In DNA, the CDR3 is TGTGCCAGCTCCCTTTCGGGGACTGGAAACACCATATATTTT. This chain uses TRBV9 with TRBJ1-3; D unresolved. Germline assignment: CDR1 SGDLS and CDR2 YYNGEE. This CDR3 has 14 residues. The V gene lost 7 bases and the J gene lost 2 bases, with 13 bases spanning the gap.

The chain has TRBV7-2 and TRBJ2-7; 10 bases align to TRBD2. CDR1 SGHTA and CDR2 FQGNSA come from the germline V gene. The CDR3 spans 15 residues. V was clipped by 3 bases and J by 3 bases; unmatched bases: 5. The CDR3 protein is CASSLPSGGGYEQYF. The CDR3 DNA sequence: TGTGCCAGCAGCTTGCCCAGCGGGGGGGGCTACGAGCAGTACTTC.

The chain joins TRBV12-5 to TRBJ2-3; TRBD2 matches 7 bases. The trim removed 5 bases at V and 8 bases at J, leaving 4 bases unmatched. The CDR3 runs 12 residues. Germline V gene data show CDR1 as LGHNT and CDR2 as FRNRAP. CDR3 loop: CASGPQRGTQYF. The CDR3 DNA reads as TGTGCTAGTGGTCCGCAGCGGGGTACGCAGTATTTT.

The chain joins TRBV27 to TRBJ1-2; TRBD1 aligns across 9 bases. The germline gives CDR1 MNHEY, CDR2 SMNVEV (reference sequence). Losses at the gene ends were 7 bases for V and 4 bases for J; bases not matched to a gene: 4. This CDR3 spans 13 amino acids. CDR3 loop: CASITGGIYGYTF. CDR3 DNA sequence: TGTGCCAGCATTACAGGGGGCATCTATGGCTACACCTTC.

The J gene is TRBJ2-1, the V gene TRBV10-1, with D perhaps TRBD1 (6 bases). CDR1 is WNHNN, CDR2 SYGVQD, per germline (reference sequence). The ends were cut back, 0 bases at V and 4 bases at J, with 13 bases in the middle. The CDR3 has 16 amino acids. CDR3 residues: CASSESGRGNYNEQFF. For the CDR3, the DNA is TGCGCCAGCAGTGAGTCGGGAAGGGGGAATTACAATGAGCAGTTCTTC.

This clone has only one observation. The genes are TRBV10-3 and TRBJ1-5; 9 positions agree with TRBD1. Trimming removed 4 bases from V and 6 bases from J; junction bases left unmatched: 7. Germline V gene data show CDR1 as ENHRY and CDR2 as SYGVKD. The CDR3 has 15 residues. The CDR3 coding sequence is TGTGCCATCAGTGCTAGGACAGGGGATGGTCAGCCCCAGCATTTT. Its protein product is CAISARTGDGQPQHF.

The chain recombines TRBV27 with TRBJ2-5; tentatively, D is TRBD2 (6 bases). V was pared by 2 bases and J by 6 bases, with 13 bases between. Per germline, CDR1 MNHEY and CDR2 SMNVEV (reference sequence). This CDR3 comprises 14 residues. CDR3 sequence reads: CASSLAGIEKTQYF. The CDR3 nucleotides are TGTGCCAGCAGTTTAGCGGGGATCGAAAAGACCCAGTACTTC.

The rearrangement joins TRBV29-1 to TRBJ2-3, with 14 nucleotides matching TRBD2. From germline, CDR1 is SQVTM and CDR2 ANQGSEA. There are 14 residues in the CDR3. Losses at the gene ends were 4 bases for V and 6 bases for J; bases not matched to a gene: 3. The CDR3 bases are TGCAGCGTTGGACTAGCGGGGGGGCCCGATACGCAGTATTTT. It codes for CSVGLAGGPDTQYF.

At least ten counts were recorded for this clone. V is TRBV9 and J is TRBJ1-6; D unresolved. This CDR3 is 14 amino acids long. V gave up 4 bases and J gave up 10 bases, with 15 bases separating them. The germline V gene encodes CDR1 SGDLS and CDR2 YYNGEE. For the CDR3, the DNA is TGTGCCAGCAGCCCCCAGACTGGCGGCTCACCCCTCCACTTT. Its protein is CASSPQTGGSPLHF.